The 18 T cell receptor beta chains below all came from one sample that was sequenced in a study of T cell changes during pregnancy in multiple sclerosis. The repertoire was sequenced with immunoSEQ multiplex PCR; TCRdb's copy has only in-frame clones and lacks some. This table holds approximately 63,000 clones, roughly 91% found once. The source material was peripheral blood, sampled after pregnancy. Receptors were obtained from a female donor in good health, enrolled as a control in a pregnancy study.

The V gene is TRBV6-5, the J gene TRBJ1-5; D is unresolved. Germline CDR1 is MNHEY and CDR2 is SVGAGI. V shed 6 bases and J shed 5 bases, with 11 bases lying between them. CDR3 length: 13 residues. The CDR3 sequence is CASRRWKDQPQHF. The CDR3 nucleotides are TGTGCCAGCAGGAGGTGGAAAGATCAGCCCCAGCATTTT.

As regards this clone: The sample holds other DNA sequences that translate to the same CDR3. CDR3 protein: CASRLRDRGRDEQYF. In nucleotides, the CDR3 is TGTGCCAGCAGGCTCCGGGACAGGGGAAGAGACGAGCAGTACTTC. The V call is TRBV27, the J call TRBJ2-7; 10 bases align to TRBD1. Looked up from germline, CDR1 is MNHEY and CDR2 is SMNVEV (reference sequence). V lost 6 bases to trimming and J lost 5 bases; unmatched junction nucleotides: 10. The CDR3 is made up of 15 amino acids.

This clone has a handful of counts. This chain uses TRBV7-9 with TRBJ1-1; D perhaps matches TRBD1 (6 bases). Per the germline V gene, CDR1 is SEHNR and CDR2 is FQNEAQ (reference sequence). Trimming took 4 bases from V and 4 from J, leaving 7 bases between them. This CDR3 contains 12 residues. The CDR3 sequence is CASSWGLTEAFF. Written as DNA, the CDR3 is TGTGCCAGCAGCTGGGGGCTCACTGAAGCTTTCTTT.

The rearrangement links TRBV7-2 to TRBJ2-2, with TRBD1 as a possible D gene (6 bases). V shed 5 bases and J shed 2 bases, with 12 bases lying between them. The CDR3 contains 15 residues. CDR1 SGHTA and CDR2 FQGNSA come from the germline V gene. CDR3 sequence reads: CASSTRQDNTGELFF. CDR3 DNA: TGTGCCAGCAGCACCCGACAGGATAACACCGGGGAGCTGTTTTTT.

This chain joins TRBV7-6 and TRBJ2-2, with TRBD2 matching over 8 bases. The CDR3 spans 15 residues. Germline lookup yields CDR1 SGHVS and CDR2 FNYEAQ. Germline trimming cut 6 bases from V and 3 bases from J; bases unmatched to any gene: 6. Here the CDR3 DNA reads TGTGCCAGCAGTCTTAGCGGGGACTACACCGGGGAGCTGTTTTTT. Translated, it gives CASSLSGDYTGELFF.

This chain connects TRBV7-2 to TRBJ2-7; 8 bases agree with TRBD1. V lost 3 bases and J lost 1; bases outside the gene matches: 8. CDR3 length: 16 residues. CDR1 is SGHTA and CDR2 is FQGNSA in the germline V gene. CDR3 sequence reads: CASSLDREGMSYEQYF. The CDR3 DNA reads as TGTGCCAGCAGCTTGGACAGGGAAGGAATGTCCTACGAGCAGTACTTC.

Concerning this clone itself: Additional DNA sequences in this sample encode the identical CDR3. V usage is TRBV19 and J usage is TRBJ1-4, with TRBD1 matching over 9 bases. J was trimmed by 5 bases and V by 6 bases; bases with no gene match: 4. Germline values: CDR1 LNHDA, CDR2 SQIVND (reference sequence). This CDR3 is built from 14 residues. CDR3 region: CASRRQGGNEKLFF. The CDR3 coding sequence is TGTGCCAGTAGACGACAGGGGGGAAATGAAAAACTGTTTTTT. Combining the CDR3 with reference TRBV19 and TRBJ1-4 gives the whole variable domain DGGITQSPKYLFRKEGQNVTLSCEQNLNHDAMYWYRQDPGQGLRLIYYSQIVNDFQKGDIAEGYSVSREKKESFPLTVTSAQKNPTAFYLCASRRQGGNEKLFFGSGTQLSVL.

The sample holds a few counts of this clone. This sequence joins TRBV6-6 and TRBJ1-1, with no clear D. Germline assignment: CDR1 MNHNY and CDR2 SVGAGI (reference sequence). V was clipped by 2 bases and J by 1 base, with 5 bases between them. The CDR3 is 13 amino acids. The CDR3, as DNA: TGTGCCAGCAGTTACGTACAGAACACTGAAGCTTTCTTT. Translating it yields CASSYVQNTEAFF.

The chain links TRBV5-4 to TRBJ1-2; D not resolved. V dropped 4 bases and J dropped 6 bases, with 13 bases sitting between them. This CDR3 contains 13 residues. Germline loops: CDR1 SGHNT, CDR2 YYREEE (reference sequence). CDR3 sequence (DNA): TGTGCCAGCAGCCCGGACTCTGAGGATGGCTACACCTTC. This codes for CASSPDSEDGYTF.

This chain uses TRBV4-2 with TRBJ2-3; tentative D call: TRBD1 (6 bases). Trimming shortened V by 5 bases and J by 1 base, and 13 bases separated the two germline ends. Germline CDR1 is LGHNA and CDR2 is YNFKEQ. CDR3 length: 15 amino acids. CDR3 DNA sequence: TGTGCCAGCAGCACAGGGACGGCCGGCACAGATACGCAGTATTTT. It is translated as CASSTGTAGTDTQYF.

The CDR3, as DNA: TGTGCCATCATGACTAGCGGGGGAGCCTACGAGCAGTACTTC. Amino acids: CAIMTSGGAYEQYF. The V and J genes are TRBV10-3 and TRBJ2-7; 12 nucleotides line up with TRBD2. Germline CDR1 is ENHRY and CDR2 is SYGVKD. The CDR3 loop spans 14 amino acids. Germline trimming cut 7 bases from V and 2 bases from J; bases unmatched to any gene: 3.

This clone was recorded only once. The CDR3 DNA reads TGTGCCAGCAGCCCGCCTGGGCTAGCTTTCAATGAGCAGTTCTTC. Protein product: CASSPPGLAFNEQFF. The V and J genes are TRBV28 and TRBJ2-1, with a possible D match to TRBD2 (5 bases). Looked up from germline, CDR1 is MDHEN and CDR2 is SYDVKM. The ends were cut back, 6 bases at V and 6 bases at J, with 18 bases in the middle. The CDR3 has 15 amino acids.

The chain recombines TRBV5-6 with TRBJ2-3; 9 positions match TRBD2. J was trimmed by 4 bases and V by 7 bases; bases with no gene match: 10. The CDR3 runs to 15 residues. Germline V gene lookup returns CDR1 SGHDT and CDR2 YYEEEE. The DNA for the CDR3 is TGTGCCAGCGGGGAACTAGCGGGCCCCGCAGATACGCAGTATTTT. Translated, it gives CASGELAGPADTQYF.

The chain links TRBV7-2 to TRBJ2-1; TRBD2 might be the D (5 bases). CDR3 length: 13 amino acids. Trimming stripped 1 base from V and 8 bases from J, with 9 bases between. The germline V gene has CDR1 SGHTA and CDR2 FQGNSA. The CDR3 reads CASSLGGYDEQFF. Here the CDR3 DNA reads TGTGCCAGCAGCTTAGGAGGGTATGATGAGCAGTTCTTC.

This chain connects TRBV11-3 to TRBJ2-3; 8 bases are shared with TRBD2. This CDR3 has 16 residues. Germline V gene data show CDR1 as SGHNT and CDR2 as YENEEA. Trimming at V came to 5 bases and at J to 2 bases, leaving 9 bases not matched to a gene. CDR3 DNA sequence: TGTGCCAGCAGCCTTCTCCGGGGGGGGCCCACAGATACGCAGTATTTT. Its translation: CASSLLRGGPTDTQYF.

The V call is TRBV6-6, the J call TRBJ1-5; 7 positions match TRBD1. The V and J ends lost 6 bases and 0 bases, in that order; junction bases with no gene match: 8. The CDR3 is 16 residues long. The germline gives CDR1 MNHNY, CDR2 SVGAGI (reference sequence). The CDR3 reads CASSSGQDYSNQPQHF. CDR3 in DNA: TGTGCCAGCAGCTCTGGACAGGATTATAGCAATCAGCCCCAGCATTTT.

The chain uses TRBV7-8 and TRBJ2-3, with unresolved D. The germline gives CDR1 SGHVS, CDR2 FQNEAQ. Trimming cost V 5 bases and J 6 bases, with 12 bases left between them. This CDR3 is 13 amino acids long. The CDR3 here is CASSVKEVDTQYF. The CDR3 DNA sequence: TGTGCCAGCAGCGTAAAAGAGGTGGATACGCAGTATTTT.

The rearrangement uses TRBV30 and TRBJ1-5; D possibly corresponds to TRBD1 (6 bases). The V end was cut by 5 bases, the J end by 4 bases, with 12 bases between. The germline V gene has CDR1 GTSNPN and CDR2 SVGIG (reference sequence). This CDR3 region has 13 residues. The CDR3 bases are TGTGCCTGGGACCGGGACACAAATCAGCCCCAGCATTTT. Its translation: CAWDRDTNQPQHF.